This record concerns one TCR beta chain sequence. Its antigen is unidentified. It was with 60 Vbeta and 13 Jbeta primers that the PCR ran. Per the original methods: As a later analysis found, there were around 86 million unique TCR beta chains, of which some 10 million were shared. The method was immunoSEQ multiplex PCR; TCRdb's version includes in-frame clones alone and lacks a portion of them. V and J calls and clone size are given by that table; D and trimming were obtained from the DNA. This sample carries about 160,000 clones, more than 75% of them seen once, and the ten largest clones take roughly 0.99%. The sample originates from a study of cytomegalovirus exposure and HLA in healthy donors. The germline CDR1 and CDR2 sequences are GTSNPN and SVGIG (reference sequence). The CDR3 runs 14 residues. Trimming removed 4 bases from V and 1 base from J; junction bases left unmatched: 4. Points from the study as a whole: Differences between HLA loci emerged in a later analysis of TCR association rates, with DRB1 most and HLA-C fewest.

The chain carries TRBV30 and TRBJ2-7; 10 bases are shared with TRBD2. What was sequenced was PBMCs. The sequence derives from a girl aged 2-10 years in good health and CMV-seropositive. CDR3: CAWNLLAGSYEQYF. In nucleotides, the CDR3 is TGTGCCTGGAATTTACTAGCGGGGTCCTACGAGCAGTACTTC. Combining the CDR3 with reference TRBV30 and TRBJ2-7 gives the whole variable domain SQTIHQWPATLVQPVGSPLSLECTVEGTSNPNLYWYRQAAGRGLQLLFYSVGIGQISSEVPQNLSASRPQDRQFILSSKKLLLSDSGFYLCAWNLLAGSYEQYFGPGTRLTVT.